One TCR beta chain is described in this entry. Participant ages covered about 18 to 89 years across some 25 US areas. Before being deemed recovered, Cohort 3 donors had two negative PCRs, clearance, or symptom resolution. This entry is derived from a study of blood T cell repertoires in COVID-19. Clones were sequenced by immunoSEQ multiplex PCR, and TCRdb holds only the in-frame ones, with some missing. The table has 150,000 to 200,000 clones, 80% to 90% seen once; the top ten hold 6.5% to 9%. This CDR3 spans 14 amino acids. Germline lookup yields CDR1 SQVTM and CDR2 ANQGSEA. Between the trimmed V and J ends, which lost 4 bases and 8 bases, there was a span of 17 bases.

The TCR comes from a woman aged 18-29 years who had recovered from COVID-19. The rearrangement links TRBV29-1 to TRBJ1-4, with a tentative D call TRBD1 (6 bases). Sequencing was carried out using PBMCs or T cells enriched from blood (not recorded which). In DNA form, the CDR3 reads TGCAGCGTTGCCGCTAGGGGGACGACCGAAAAACTGTTTTTT. As protein: CSVAARGTTEKLFF. Using reference TRBV29-1 and TRBJ1-4 for the parts outside the CDR3, the full variable domain is SAVISQKPSRDICQRGTSLTIQCQVDSQVTMMFWYRQQPGQSLTLIATANQGSEATYESGFVIDKFPISRPNLTFSTLTVSNMSPEDSSIYLCSVAARGTTEKLFFGSGTQLSVL.